A selection of T cell receptor beta chains follows, all from one sample in a study of shared clonotypes between healthy human individuals. Data came from immunoSEQ multiplex PCR; TCRdb stores just in-frame clones and leaves some out. The repertoire includes about 680,000 clones, around four fifths of them detected once, and 1.5% to 2% sits in the top ten. The sequenced sample was memory CD4+ T cells sorted from blood. The receptors come from a woman in her twenties or thirties in good health. Each CDR3 is given with its conserved first and last residue. The order of the fields is D gene, J gene, clone size, V gene, CDR3 protein, CDR3 DNA. A D gene is named only where the DNA matches it firmly. The size of a clone is reported for some rows only, either as once, few or many, or as a class for expanded clones.

TRBD1	TRBJ2-7	NA	TRBV7-6	CASSPRQGVRYEQYF	TGTGCCAGCAGCCCAAGACAGGGGGTGCGTTACGAGCAGTACTTC
NA	TRBJ2-7	NA	TRBV4-1	CASSQASVSDYEQYF	TGCGCCAGCAGCCAAGCCTCGGTCAGCGACTACGAGCAGTACTTC
NA	TRBJ2-3	NA	TRBV29-1	CSVPRGDTQYF	TGCAGCGTTCCCCGGGGAGATACGCAGTATTTT
TRBD2	TRBJ2-1	NA	TRBV5-6	CASSRASGSRHEQFF	TGTGCCAGCAGCCGGGCTAGCGGGAGTCGGCATGAGCAGTTCTTC
NA	TRBJ2-7	NA	TRBV5-1	CASSLGSGGQPYEQYF	TGCGCCAGCAGCTTGGGTTCTGGCGGGCAACCCTACGAGCAGTACTTC
TRBD2	TRBJ2-7	NA	TRBV28	CASSLVEAGVYEQYF	TGTGCCAGCAGTTTAGTCGAAGCGGGAGTGTACGAGCAGTACTTC
NA	TRBJ1-2	NA	TRBV19	CASSRSNYGYTF	TGTGCCAGTAGTCGCAGTAACTATGGCTACACCTTC
NA	TRBJ1-1	NA	TRBV29-1	CSVEESGGSEAFF	TGCAGCGTTGAAGAATCGGGGGGTTCTGAAGCTTTCTTT
TRBD2	TRBJ2-1	NA	TRBV25-1	CASSDTPLAGGNEQFF	TGTGCCAGCAGTGACACTCCACTAGCGGGAGGGAATGAGCAGTTCTTC
NA	TRBJ2-7	NA	TRBV7-2	CASSFPGYEQYF	TGTGCCAGCAGCTTCCCAGGCTACGAGCAGTACTTC
TRBD1	TRBJ2-1	once	TRBV7-8	CASTLPGQGFFGSYNEQFF	TGTGCCAGCACATTACCGGGACAGGGGTTTTTCGGGTCCTACAATGAGCAGTTCTTC
TRBD2	TRBJ2-7	few	TRBV18	CASSPGGSPYEQYF	TGTGCCAGCTCACCAGGCGGGAGTCCCTACGAGCAGTACTTC
NA	TRBJ1-2	few	TRBV21-1	CASSNSGTTLHYGYTF	TGTGCCAGCAGCAATTCCGGGACCACCCTCCACTATGGCTACACCTTC
TRBD1	TRBJ2-5	NA	TRBV11-2	CASSLGQGAETQYF	TGTGCCAGCAGCTTGGGACAGGGGGCAGAGACCCAGTACTTC
NA	TRBJ1-3	once	TRBV29-1	CSAFTDSGNTIYF	TGCAGCGCTTTCACGGACTCTGGAAACACCATATATTTT
NA	TRBJ1-1	NA	TRBV28	CASSLLAVSPEAFF	TGTGCCAGCAGTTTACTCGCAGTATCTCCTGAAGCTTTCTTT
NA	TRBJ2-2	few	TRBV10-1	CASEGITGELFF	TGCGCCAGCGAAGGAATCACCGGGGAGCTGTTTTTT
TRBD2	TRBJ2-3	once	TRBV4-1	CASSQPLAGYTDTQYF	TGCGCCAGCAGCCAGCCTCTAGCGGGGTACACAGATACGCAGTATTTT
TRBD1	TRBJ2-1	NA	TRBV5-1	CASSVGTGGLEQFF	TGCGCCAGCAGCGTAGGGACAGGGGGCCTAGAGCAGTTCTTC